The clone carrying this TCR beta chain was counted ten times or more. Its antigen is still unknown. One entry per CDR3 protein results from TCRdb running MiXCR on the reads. The sample has 200,000 to 300,000 distinct CDR3 sequences; around 8.7% are singletons. Germline V gene sequence: CDR1 SGHTA, CDR2 FQGNSA. Between the trimmed V and J ends, which lost 5 bases and 4 bases, there was a span of 15 bases. CDR3 length: 15 residues. The entry originates in a study of T cell repertoires in cytomegalovirus infection. Background on the study: The public TCR beta signatures pointed to both CMV infection and matching HLA type.

Notes on the study in general: Clonotype analysis showed dominance of the ex vivo response by HLA-C-restricted CMV-specific TCR beta clonotypes.

Sequencing used PBMCs. This chain joins TRBV7-2 and TRBJ1-5; D possibly corresponds to TRBD1 (5 bases). This clonotype was obtained from a human donor in good health (CMV status not recorded). Some clones in this sample may be carry-over from other donors' samples. The CDR3 DNA reads TGTGCCAGCAGCCCTATGGGCAGGGTAAATCAGCCCCAGCATTTT. This gives the protein CASSPMGRVNQPQHF.